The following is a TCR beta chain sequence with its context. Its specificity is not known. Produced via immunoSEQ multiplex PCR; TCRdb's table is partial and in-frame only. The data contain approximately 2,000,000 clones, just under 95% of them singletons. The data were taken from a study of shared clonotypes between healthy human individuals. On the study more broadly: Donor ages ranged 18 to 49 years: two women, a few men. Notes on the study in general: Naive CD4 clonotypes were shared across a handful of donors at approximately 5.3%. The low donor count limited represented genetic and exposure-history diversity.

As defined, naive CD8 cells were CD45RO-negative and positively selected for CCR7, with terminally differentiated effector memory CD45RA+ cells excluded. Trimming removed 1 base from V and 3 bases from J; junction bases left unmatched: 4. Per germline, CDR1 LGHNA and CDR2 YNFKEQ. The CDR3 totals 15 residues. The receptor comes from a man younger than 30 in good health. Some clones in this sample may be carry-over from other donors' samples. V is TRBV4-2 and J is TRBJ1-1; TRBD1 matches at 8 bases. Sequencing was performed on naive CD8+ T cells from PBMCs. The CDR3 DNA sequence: TGTGCCAGCAGCCAAGCATGGACAGGGCACACTGAAGCTTTCTTT. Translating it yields CASSQAWTGHTEAFF.